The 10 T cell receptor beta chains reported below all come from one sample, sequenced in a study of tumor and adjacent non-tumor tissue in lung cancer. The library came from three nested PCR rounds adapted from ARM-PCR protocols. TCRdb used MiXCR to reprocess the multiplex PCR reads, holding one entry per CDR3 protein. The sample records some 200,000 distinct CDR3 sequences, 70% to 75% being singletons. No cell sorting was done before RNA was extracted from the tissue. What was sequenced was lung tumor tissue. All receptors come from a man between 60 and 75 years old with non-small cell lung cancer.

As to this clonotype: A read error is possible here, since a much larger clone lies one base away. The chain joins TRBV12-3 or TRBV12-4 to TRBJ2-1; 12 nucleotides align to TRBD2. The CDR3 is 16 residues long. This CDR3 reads CTSSRTSGGSYNEQFF. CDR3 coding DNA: TGTACCAGCAGTCGTACTAGCGGGGGGTCCTACAATGAGCAGTTCTTC.

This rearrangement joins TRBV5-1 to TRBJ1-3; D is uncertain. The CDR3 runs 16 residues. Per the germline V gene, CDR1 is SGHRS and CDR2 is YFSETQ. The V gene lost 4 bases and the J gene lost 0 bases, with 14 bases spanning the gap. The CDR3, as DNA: TGCGCCAGCAGCCCGATGACGCCTGGCTCTGGAAACACCATATATTTT. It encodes CASSPMTPGSGNTIYF.

CDR3: CAWGPGGYSNQPQHF. The CDR3, as DNA: TGTGCCTGGGGCCCGGGGGGTTATAGCAATCAGCCCCAGCATTTT. The V and J genes are TRBV30 and TRBJ1-5; D may be TRBD1 (5 bases). The germline V gene encodes CDR1 GTSNPN and CDR2 SVGIG (reference sequence). The V and J ends lost 5 bases and 0 bases respectively, with 14 bases between them. This CDR3 is 15 amino acids long.

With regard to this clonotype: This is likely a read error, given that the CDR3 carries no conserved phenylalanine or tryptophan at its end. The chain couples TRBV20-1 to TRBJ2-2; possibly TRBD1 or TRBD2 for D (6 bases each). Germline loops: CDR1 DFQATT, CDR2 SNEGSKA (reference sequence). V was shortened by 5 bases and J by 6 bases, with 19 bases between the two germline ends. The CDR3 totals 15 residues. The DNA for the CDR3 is TGCAGTGCTCCTACAGGGAGGACGGAACCCGGGGAGCTGTTTTAT. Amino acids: CSAPTGRTEPGELFY.

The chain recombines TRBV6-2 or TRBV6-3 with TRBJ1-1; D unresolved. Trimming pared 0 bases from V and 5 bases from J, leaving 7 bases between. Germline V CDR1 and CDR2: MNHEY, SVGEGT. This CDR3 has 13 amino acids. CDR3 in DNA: TGTGCCAGCAGTTACTCCAAACAAACTGAAGCTTTCTTT. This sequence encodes CASSYSKQTEAFF.

CDR3 amino acids: CASSGWDRGIDTQYF. The CDR3 DNA is TGTGCCAGCAGCGGCTGGGACAGGGGAATAGATACGCAGTATTTT. The chain employs TRBV5-6 and TRBJ2-3, with 10 bases identical to TRBD1. Unmatched junction bases numbered 7, after V lost 4 bases and J lost 5 bases. Germline values: CDR1 SGHDT, CDR2 YYEEEE. CDR3 length: 15 residues.

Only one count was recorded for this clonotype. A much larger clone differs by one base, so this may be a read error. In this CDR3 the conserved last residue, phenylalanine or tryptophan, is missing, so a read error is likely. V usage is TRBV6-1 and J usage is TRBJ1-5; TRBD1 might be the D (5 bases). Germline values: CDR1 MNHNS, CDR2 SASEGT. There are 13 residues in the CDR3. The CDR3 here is CASRGVLNEPQHY. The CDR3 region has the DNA TGTGCCAGCAGGGGGGTCCTCAATGAGCCCCAGCATTAT.

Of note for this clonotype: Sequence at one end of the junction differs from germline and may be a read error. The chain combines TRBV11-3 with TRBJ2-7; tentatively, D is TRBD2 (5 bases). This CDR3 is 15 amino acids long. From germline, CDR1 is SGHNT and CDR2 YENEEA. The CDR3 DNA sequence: TGTGCCAGCAGCCCCTCAGTGGGCATCGACTACAAGCAGTACTTC. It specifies CASSPSVGIDYKQYF.

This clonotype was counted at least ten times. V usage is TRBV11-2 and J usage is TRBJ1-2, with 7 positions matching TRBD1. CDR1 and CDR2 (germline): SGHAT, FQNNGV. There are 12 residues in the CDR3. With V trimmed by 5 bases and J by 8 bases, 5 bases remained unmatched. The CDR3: CASSLRGDGYTF. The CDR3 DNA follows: TGTGCCAGCAGCCTCAGGGGGGACGGCTACACCTTC.

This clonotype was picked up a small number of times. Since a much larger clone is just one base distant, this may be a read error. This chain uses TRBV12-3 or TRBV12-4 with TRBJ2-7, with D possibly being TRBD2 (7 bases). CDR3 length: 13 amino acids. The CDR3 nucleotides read TGTGCCAGCAGTCTCTGGGGGGGCTACGAGCAGTGCTTC. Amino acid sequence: CASSLWGGYEQCF.